The source of this T cell receptor beta chain is a study of CD8 T cells in Susac syndrome. Study background: The sequenced Susac syndrome patients comprised more than 5 with active disease and eight in remission.

RNA, at about 0.45 to 1 ug, was reverse transcribed with random hexamers. TCRdb reprocessed the immunoSEQ multiplex PCR reads via MiXCR and lists one record per CDR3 protein. The data hold about 140,000 distinct CDR3 sequences, with roughly 94% observed a single time. This CDR3 comprises 15 residues. V trimming: 2 bases; J trimming: 4 bases; junction bases outside the gene matches: 6. Germline V gene data show CDR1 as DFQATT and CDR2 as SNEGSKA (reference sequence). FACS was used to enrich TEMRA cells, whereas the CD8+ and CD4+ T cells were obtained by negative isolation. The sample comprised CD4+ T cells from PBMCs. V is TRBV20-1 and J is TRBJ1-5, with 9 bases identical to TRBD1. The origin of this receptor is a human donor with Susac syndrome. CDR3 coding DNA: TGCAGTGCTAGACACAGGGGGCCCTGGAATCAGCCCCAGCATTTT. The encoded protein is CSARHRGPWNQPQHF.